This record covers a single T cell receptor beta chain. Its antigen is unidentified. At one end, the junction sequence differs from germline, possibly due to a read error. This sample stems from a study of Graves' ophthalmopathy and Graves' hyperthyroidism. At the level of the study: Hyperthyroidism was considered stable when no ophthalmopathy appeared within 18 months of follow-up. Study results and limitations: Ophthalmopathy and stable hyperthyroidism were discriminated by a 13-signature model, with about 90% sensitivity and about 76% specificity.

This CDR3 region has 14 residues. Germline-derived CDR1 and CDR2 are SGHRS and YFSETQ. The sequenced template was RNA, covering the TCR beta CDR3 region. HTBI-primed RT-PCR formed the first round, and a multiplex PCR formed the second. MiXCR was run by TCRdb on the multiplex PCR reads, yielding one entry per CDR3 protein. The sample includes approximately 540,000 distinct CDR3 sequences, roughly 39% of them seen just once. The TCR was taken from an adult man with Graves' hyperthyroidism. Sequencing was done on a sample of peripheral blood or thyroid tissue (not recorded which). The V call is TRBV5-1, the J call TRBJ1-1; possibly TRBD1 for D (5 bases). This chain's CDR3 is CASSKSRGNTEAFF. CDR3 bases: TGCGCCAGCAGCAAATCACGGGGGAACACTGAGGCTTTCTTT.